Listed below are T cell receptor beta chains from one sample, sequenced in a study of CD4+ T cells in melanoma. Sequenced by immunoSEQ multiplex PCR; TCRdb stores in-frame clones only, minus some. The sample lists more than 6,000 clones, approximately 66% occurring once. Sequences were obtained from cells from a culture (not recorded whether cultured in vitro). The receptors were gathered from a human donor with melanoma. The CDR3 runs from the conserved cysteine through the conserved F or W. D genes are given only for firm matches. Size is stated for part of the rows, as once, few or many counts, or as a class when the clone is expanded.

j_gene | v_gene | abundance | d_gene | CDR3aa | CDR3nt
TRBJ1-5 | TRBV18 | NA | NA | CASSPPGPSNQPQHF | TGTGCCAGCTCACCGCCGGGACCGTCGAATCAGCCCCAGCATTTT
TRBJ2-3 | TRBV19 | NA | TRBD2 | CASSLTSGSSTDTQYF | TGTGCCAGTAGTCTTACTAGCGGGTCCAGCACAGATACGCAGTATTTT
TRBJ1-1 | TRBV2 | NA | NA | CASSVFMNTEAFF | TGTGCCAGCAGTGTTTTCATGAACACTGAAGCTTTCTTT
TRBJ2-7 | TRBV5-1 | NA | TRBD1 | CASSLPGGTGVHEQYF | TGCGCCAGCAGCCTGCCGGGGGGGACAGGGGTCCACGAGCAGTACTTC
TRBJ1-2 | TRBV7-9 | few | NA | CASSSGGFSYGYTF | TGTGCCAGCAGCTCCGGAGGGTTCAGCTATGGCTACACCTTC
TRBJ1-1 | TRBV5-6 | NA | NA | CASSARFLNTEAFF | TGTGCCAGCAGCGCGAGATTTTTGAACACTGAAGCTTTCTTT
TRBJ1-1 | TRBV7-2 | NA | NA | CASSFTTNTEAFF | TGTGCCAGCAGCTTTACAACGAACACTGAAGCTTTCTTT
TRBJ2-7 | TRBV6-6 | NA | NA | CASSSGPYEQYF | TGTGCCAGCAGTTCCGGGCCCTATGAGCAGTACTTC
TRBJ1-5 | TRBV9 | few | NA | CASSVAGGANQPQHF | TGTGCCAGCAGCGTAGCTGGAGGGGCAAATCAGCCCCAGCATTTT
TRBJ1-6 | TRBV4-1 | few | NA | CASSQVRDYNSPLHF | TGCGCCAGCAGCCAAGTAAGGGATTATAATTCACCCCTCCACTTT
TRBJ2-1 | TRBV9 | once | TRBD2 | CASSPGGGNSYNEQFF | TGTGCCAGCAGCCCCGGGGGGGGTAACTCCTACAATGAGCAGTTCTTC
TRBJ2-6 | TRBV5-5 | few | NA | CASSFQVGLSGANVLTF | TGTGCCAGCAGCTTCCAGGTGGGCCTCTCTGGGGCCAACGTCCTGACTTTC
TRBJ2-1 | TRBV9 | few | TRBD2 | CASSDGVGGRGGFLNNEQFF | TGTGCCAGCAGCGATGGAGTTGGAGGGCGGGGGGGCTTTCTGAACAATGAGCAGTTCTTC
TRBJ1-2 | TRBV6-5 | once | NA | CASSYDGRGYGYTF | TGTGCCAGCAGTTACGACGGCAGAGGCTATGGCTACACCTTC
TRBJ1-1 | TRBV10-3 | NA | NA | CAISETPTVNTEAFF | TGTGCCATCAGTGAGACGCCGACAGTGAACACTGAAGCTTTCTTT
TRBJ2-1 | TRBV9 | NA | NA | CASCRGDSSYNEQFF | TGTGCCAGCTGCAGGGGGGACAGCTCCTACAATGAGCAGTTCTTC
TRBJ1-1 | TRBV7-9 | NA | NA | CASSSTVYNTEAFF | TGTGCCAGCAGCTCGACAGTGTACAACACTGAAGCTTTCTTT
TRBJ1-2 | TRBV4-3 | NA | TRBD1 | CASSQGTAVNYGYTF | TGCGCCAGCAGCCAGGGGACAGCAGTTAACTATGGCTACACCTTC
TRBJ1-6 | TRBV3-1/TRBV3-2 | NA | NA | CASRDGNSPLHF | TGTGCCAGCCGGGACGGAAATTCACCCCTCCACTTT
TRBJ1-3 | TRBV6-5 | few | NA | CASSPGGAGGNTIYF | TGTGCCAGCTCCCCCGGGGGGGCGGGGGGAAACACCATATATTTT
TRBJ2-1 | TRBV27 | medium-sized | NA | CASSFQGGEQFF | TGTGCCAGCAGTTTTCAGGGCGGCGAGCAGTTCTTC
TRBJ1-5 | TRBV2 | NA | NA | CASRPSFSNQPQHF | TGTGCCAGCAGGCCTTCATTTAGCAATCAGCCCCAGCATTTT
TRBJ1-4 | TRBV7-9 | NA | NA | CASSSYRRQVREKLFF | TGTGCCAGCAGCTCGTACCGTCGACAAGTTCGCGAAAAACTGTTTTTT
TRBJ1-6 | TRBV11-3 | NA | TRBD1 | CASSTDRDSPLHF | TGTGCCAGCAGCACCGACAGGGATTCACCCCTCCACTTT
TRBJ2-7 | TRBV5-5 | NA | TRBD2 | CASSLVIGGFYEQYF | TGTGCCAGCAGCTTGGTCATCGGGGGGTTCTACGAGCAGTACTTC
TRBJ2-5 | TRBV5-1 | NA | TRBD2 | CASSSWGEGTQYF | TGCGCCAGCAGCTCGTGGGGGGAGGGGACCCAGTACTTC
TRBJ2-2 | TRBV7-9 | NA | TRBD1 | CASLGQGAQTGELFF | TGTGCCAGTTTGGGACAGGGGGCTCAGACCGGGGAGCTGTTTTTT
TRBJ1-5 | TRBV6-2/TRBV6-3 | NA | TRBD1 | CASSPGTVSNQPQHF | TGTGCCAGCAGTCCGGGGACAGTTAGCAATCAGCCCCAGCATTTT
TRBJ2-3 | TRBV9 | few | TRBD2 | CASSGTSGATDTQYF | TGTGCCAGCAGCGGGACTAGCGGGGCCACAGATACGCAGTATTTT
TRBJ1-5 | TRBV28 | NA | NA | CASDRFNQPQHF | TGTGCCAGTGACAGGTTCAATCAGCCCCAGCATTTT
TRBJ1-2 | TRBV15 | NA | NA | CATSREQVYGYTF | TGTGCCACCAGCAGAGAACAGGTCTATGGCTACACCTTC
TRBJ1-1 | TRBV25-1 | NA | NA | CASRLTGIPNTEAFF | TGTGCCAGCAGACTGACCGGGATACCGAACACTGAAGCTTTCTTT
TRBJ2-1 | TRBV7-9 | NA | NA | CASSSPGPLEGEQFF | TGTGCCAGCAGCTCGCCGGGACCCCTTGAGGGTGAGCAGTTCTTC
TRBJ1-5 | TRBV2 | NA | NA | CASSETPRQPQHF | TGTGCCAGCAGTGAAACTCCGAGGCAGCCCCAGCATTTT